This T cell receptor beta chain was identified during a study of T cell responses to AZD1222 COVID-19 vaccine. CDR1 and CDR2 from the germline V gene are WNHNN and SYGVQD (reference sequence). The CDR3 covers 11 residues. Trimming removed 3 bases from V and 7 bases from J, with 7 bases in between. Study-wide points: After two AZD1222 doses, spike-specific TCR breadth and depth rose versus day 0. In a largely white British group with more females than males, clonal diversity was possibly underestimated.

The repertoire was sequenced with immunoSEQ multiplex PCR; TCRdb's copy has only in-frame clones and lacks some. The sample lists under 140,000 clones; over 85% were seen once. Concerning this clone itself: What it binds is not known.

The receptor's source is an adult who received the AZD1222 COVID-19 vaccine. The chain combines TRBV10-1 with TRBJ2-7; unclear D gene. This material consisted of peripheral blood, taken 28 days after the second AZD1222 dose. The CDR3 DNA reads as TGCGCCAGCAGTGATAATCGGGAGCAGTACTTC. This gives the protein CASSDNREQYF.